This T cell receptor (beta chain) was obtained from a study of shared clonotypes between healthy human individuals. Whole-study findings and limits: Rarefaction demonstrated incomplete sorted-subset sequencing despite large depth.

Nashville, Tennessee was home to all donors, each a Caucasian adult. On this clone: Its specificity is unknown.

Profiling relied on immunoSEQ multiplex PCR, and the TCRdb table lists in-frame clones only, not all of them. The profile covers just over 95,000 clones, with about two thirds appearing a single time and roughly 40% taken by the ten largest. The CDR3 is 15 residues long. V gave up 0 bases and J gave up 1 base, with 8 bases separating them. Germline CDR1 and CDR2: MGHRA and YSYEKL. The chain carries TRBV4-1 and TRBJ2-3; the D is unclear. Sequences were obtained from memory CD8+ T cells sorted from blood. Subset defined: CD45RO+ cells pooled with CCR7-negative TemRA cells. This TCR was recovered from a young man in good health. CDR3 in amino acids: CASSQDDPGTDTQYF. The CDR3 DNA is TGCGCCAGCAGCCAAGACGACCCGGGCACAGATACGCAGTATTTT.